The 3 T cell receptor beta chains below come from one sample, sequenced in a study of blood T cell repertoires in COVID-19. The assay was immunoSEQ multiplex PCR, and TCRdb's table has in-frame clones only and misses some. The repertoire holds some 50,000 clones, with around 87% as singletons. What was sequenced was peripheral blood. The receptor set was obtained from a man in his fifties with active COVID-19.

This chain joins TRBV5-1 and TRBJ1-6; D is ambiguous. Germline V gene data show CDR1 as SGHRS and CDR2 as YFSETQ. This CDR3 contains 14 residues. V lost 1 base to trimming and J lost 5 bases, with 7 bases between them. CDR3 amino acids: CASSLTADNSPLHF. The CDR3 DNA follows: TGCGCCAGCAGCTTGACAGCCGATAATTCACCCCTCCACTTT.

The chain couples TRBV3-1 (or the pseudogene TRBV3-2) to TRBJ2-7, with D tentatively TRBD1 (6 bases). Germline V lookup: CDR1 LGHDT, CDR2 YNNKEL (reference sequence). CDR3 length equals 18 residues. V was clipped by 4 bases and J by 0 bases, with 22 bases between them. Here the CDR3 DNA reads TGTGCCAGCAGCCCACAGGGCTTCGGGCGCACAACCTCCTACGAGCAGTACTTC. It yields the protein CASSPQGFGRTTSYEQYF.

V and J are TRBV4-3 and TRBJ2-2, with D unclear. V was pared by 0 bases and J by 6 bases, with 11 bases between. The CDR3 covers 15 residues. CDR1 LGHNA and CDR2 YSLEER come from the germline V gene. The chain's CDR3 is CASSQDPGLSGELFF. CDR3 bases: TGCGCCAGCAGCCAAGATCCAGGTCTATCCGGGGAGCTGTTTTTT.